This T cell receptor (beta chain) was sequenced for a study of Graves' ophthalmopathy and Graves' hyperthyroidism. Scientists amplified the TCR beta CDR3 regions from RNA transcripts. First-round RT-PCR relied on HTBI primers, and a second-round multiplex PCR came next. TCRdb fed the multiplex PCR reads into MiXCR, producing one record per CDR3 protein. Of about 220,000 distinct CDR3 sequences listed, 20% to 25% are singletons. This clonotype was observed at least ten times. The sample consisted of peripheral blood. The sequence was obtained from a woman in her forties or fifties with Graves' ophthalmopathy.

CDR3 sequence: CASSPNPGGPYEQYF. CDR3 coding DNA: TGTGCCAGTTCCCCCAACCCGGGGGGCCCCTACGAGCAGTACTTC. The chain uses TRBV27 and TRBJ2-7, with TRBD2 as a possible D gene (7 bases). CDR1 is MNHEY and CDR2 is SMNVEV in the germline V gene (reference sequence). V lost 9 bases and J lost 2, with 20 bases in between. This CDR3 region has 15 residues.